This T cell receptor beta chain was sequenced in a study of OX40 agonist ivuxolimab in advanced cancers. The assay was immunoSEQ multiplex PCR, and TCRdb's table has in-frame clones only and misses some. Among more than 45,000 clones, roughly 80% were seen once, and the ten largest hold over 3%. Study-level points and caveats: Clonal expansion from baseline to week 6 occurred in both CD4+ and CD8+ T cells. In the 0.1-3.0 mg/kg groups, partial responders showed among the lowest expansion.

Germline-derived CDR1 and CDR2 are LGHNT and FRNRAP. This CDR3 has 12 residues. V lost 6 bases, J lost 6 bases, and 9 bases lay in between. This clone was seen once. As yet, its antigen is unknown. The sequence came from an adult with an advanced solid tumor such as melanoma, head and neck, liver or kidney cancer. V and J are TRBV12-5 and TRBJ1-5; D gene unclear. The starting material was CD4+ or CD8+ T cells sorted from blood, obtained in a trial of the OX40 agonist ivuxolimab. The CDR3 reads CASGPYGQPQHF. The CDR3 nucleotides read TGTGCTAGTGGCCCCTACGGTCAGCCCCAGCATTTT.